This T cell receptor (beta chain) came from a study of T cell responses to AZD1222 COVID-19 vaccine (dated by TCRdb to the early 2020s). For the wider study: TCR sequencing was performed for fewer than 250 trial participants, of whom around 210 were given two doses of AZD1222 and around 25 were given two doses of MenACWY control vaccine. Trial participants were enrolled by age into subgroups of 18-55, 56-69 and 70-plus years, and around 150, 29 and 61 TCR-sequenced participants, respectively, were included in these subgroups. Study-level results and caveats: Reportedly, close to half of the unique spike-specific TCRs recognized epitopes lying outside the regions that are mutated in the B.1.351 and B.1.1.7 variants. The vaccine-associated CD4 TCRs covered the entire spike protein, and the dominant responses fell in regions 160-218 and 743-854. Participants were mostly white British and included more females than males, and it was suggested by the authors that clonal diversity may have been underestimated. Only a handful of AZD1222 recipients were SARS-CoV-2 seropositive at baseline, limiting conclusions about previously exposed vaccinees. In the small 56-69-year group, the increase in depth fell short of significance, most likely because of low power. Spike-specific TCR breadth and depth rose significantly after two AZD1222 doses compared with day 0 and with MenACWY recipients. Because no samples from the day 14 peak response were available, repertoires could be characterized only after the peak T cell response.

This sample's time point label indicates: baseline before first vaccination. What this sample's treatment or condition label stands for: meningococcal conjugate vaccine given as trial control. Samples from vaccinated people were obtained from the UK trials COV001 and COV002, which included a single-blind randomized controlled phase 2/3 trial of AZD1222 (ChAdOx1 nCoV-19) in healthy adults. For TCRbeta chain sequencing, PBMC samples from trial participants were taken at day 0 and at day 28 after the second dose. The CDR3 regions of human TCRbeta chains were analyzed by immunosequencing. Regarding the original processing steps: TCRs in the repertoires were matched against a reference library of SARS-CoV-2-specific TCRs that had been generated with the MIRA antigen-specificity platform. Breadth was defined as the fraction of unique TCRs that were SARS-CoV-2-associated. Depth was defined as the fraction of total T cells that were SARS-CoV-2-associated. Each spike-specific TCR was assigned to its reactive spike region and to a CD4 or CD8 class using the MIRA data. Log10-transformed breadth and depth values were compared by one-way ANOVA with Sidak's multiple comparisons tests. This is the immuneACCESS table as TCRdb keeps it, with only in-frame sequences that have V and J called. A part of the clones is gone; compared with another copy, unresolved V genes explain less than half, and the rest is unexplained. V and J calls and clone size follow that table, whereas D and trimming were derived from the DNA. In all, the sample holds under 70,000 clones, and approximately 85% of those were seen once. The biggest ten clones account for 20% to 30% of the sample.

A remark on this clone: Its cognate antigen has yet to be identified. The record has no base qualities; no much larger clone is one base away.

V lost 1 base and J lost 11 bases, and the count of bases not matched to a germline gene is 7. The germline V gene (reference sequence) gives CDR1 as GTSNPN and CDR2 as SVGIG. The CDR3 goes from the cysteine to the phenylalanine over 14 residues. The read is trimmed to its CDR3 DNA, 42 bases read in frame from base 1. The material sequenced was peripheral blood, taken on day 0 of MenACWY control vaccination. The sequence derives from an adult in good health. Rearrangement joined TRBV30 to TRBJ2-1, and 11 junction bases match TRBD2. The nucleotide sequence reads as follows: TGTGCCTGGAGTGCTACCGGGACTAGCGGCCAGCAGTTCTTC. This encodes CAWSATGTSGQQFF.